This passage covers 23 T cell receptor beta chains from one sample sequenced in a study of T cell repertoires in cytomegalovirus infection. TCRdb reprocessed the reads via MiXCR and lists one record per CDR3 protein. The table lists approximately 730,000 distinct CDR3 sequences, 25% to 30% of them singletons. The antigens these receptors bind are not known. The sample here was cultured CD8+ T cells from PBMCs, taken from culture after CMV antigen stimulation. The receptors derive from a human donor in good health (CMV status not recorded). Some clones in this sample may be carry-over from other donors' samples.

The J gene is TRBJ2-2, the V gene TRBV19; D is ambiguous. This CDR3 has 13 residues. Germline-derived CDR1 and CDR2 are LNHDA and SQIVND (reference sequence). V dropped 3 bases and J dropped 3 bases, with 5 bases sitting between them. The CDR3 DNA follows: TGTGCCAGTAGTATGCCGTACACCGGGGAGCTGTTTTTT. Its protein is CASSMPYTGELFF.

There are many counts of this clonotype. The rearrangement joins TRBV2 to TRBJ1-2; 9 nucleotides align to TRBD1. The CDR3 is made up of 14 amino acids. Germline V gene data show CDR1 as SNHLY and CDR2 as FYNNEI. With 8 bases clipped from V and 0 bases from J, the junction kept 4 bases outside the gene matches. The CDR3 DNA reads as TGTGCCAGCCTGGGGACAGGGTCTAACTATGGCTACACCTTC. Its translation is CASLGTGSNYGYTF.

CDR3 nucleotides: TGTGCCGCGACGGGGGACCCGGGTGAAAAACTGTTTTTT. Translation: CAATGDPGEKLFF. The V and J genes are TRBV11-2 and TRBJ1-4, with D maybe TRBD1 (5 bases). The CDR3 is 13 residues long. The germline CDR1 and CDR2 sequences are SGHAT and FQNNGV. V lost 11 bases and J 7 bases, leaving 17 bases between the germline ends. The full variable domain, its missing parts supplied by reference TRBV11-2 and TRBJ1-4, is EAGVAQSPRYKIIEKRQSVAFWCNPISGHATLYWYQQILGQGPKLLIQFQNNGVVDDSQLPKDRFSAERLKGVDSTLKIQPAKLEDSAVYLCAATGDPGEKLFFGSGTQLSVL.

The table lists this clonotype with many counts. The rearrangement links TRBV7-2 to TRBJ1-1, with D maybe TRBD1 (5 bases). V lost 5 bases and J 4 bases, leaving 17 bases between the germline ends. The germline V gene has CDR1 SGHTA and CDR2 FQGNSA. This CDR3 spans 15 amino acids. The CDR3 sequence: CASSPHRGRGTEAFF. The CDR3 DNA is TGTGCCAGCAGCCCTCACCGGGGCCGGGGCACTGAAGCTTTCTTT.

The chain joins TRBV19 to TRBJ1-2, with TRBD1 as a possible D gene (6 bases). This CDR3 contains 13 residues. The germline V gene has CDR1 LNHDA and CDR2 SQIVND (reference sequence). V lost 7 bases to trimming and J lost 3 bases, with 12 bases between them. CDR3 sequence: CASNEGGDYGYTF. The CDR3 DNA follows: TGTGCCAGTAATGAGGGGGGAGACTATGGCTACACCTTC.

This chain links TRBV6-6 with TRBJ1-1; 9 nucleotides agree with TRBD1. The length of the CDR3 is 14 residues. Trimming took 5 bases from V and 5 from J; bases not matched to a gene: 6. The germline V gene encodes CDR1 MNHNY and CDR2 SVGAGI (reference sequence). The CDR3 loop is CASSATGGETEAFF. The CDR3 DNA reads TGTGCCAGCAGTGCGACAGGGGGAGAAACTGAAGCTTTCTTT.

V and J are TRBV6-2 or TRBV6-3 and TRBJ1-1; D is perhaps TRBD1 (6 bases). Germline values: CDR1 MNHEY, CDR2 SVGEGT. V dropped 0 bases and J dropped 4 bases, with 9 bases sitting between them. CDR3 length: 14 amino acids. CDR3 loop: CASSYSGGSTEAFF. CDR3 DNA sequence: TGTGCCAGCAGTTACTCTGGGGGCAGCACTGAAGCTTTCTTT.

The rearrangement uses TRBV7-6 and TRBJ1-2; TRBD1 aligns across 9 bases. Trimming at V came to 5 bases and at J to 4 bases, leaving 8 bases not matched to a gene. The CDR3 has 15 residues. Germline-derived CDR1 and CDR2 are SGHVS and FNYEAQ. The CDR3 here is CASSDETGGPYGYTF. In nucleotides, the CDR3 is TGTGCCAGCAGCGACGAGACAGGGGGGCCCTATGGCTACACCTTC.

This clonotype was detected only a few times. The CDR3 region has the DNA TGCAGCGTTGATTGGGGGGGGGGTATGAACACTGAAGCTTTCTTT. This translates into CSVDWGGGMNTEAFF. J is TRBJ1-1 and V is TRBV29-1, with D perhaps matching TRBD1 (5 bases). CDR1 and CDR2 (germline): SQVTM, ANQGSEA. The CDR3 length is 15 residues. Trimming removed 3 bases from V and 0 bases from J, with 14 bases in between.

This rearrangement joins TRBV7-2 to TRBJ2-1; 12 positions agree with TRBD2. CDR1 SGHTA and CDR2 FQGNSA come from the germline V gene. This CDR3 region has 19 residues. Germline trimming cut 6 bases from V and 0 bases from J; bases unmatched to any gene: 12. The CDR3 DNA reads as TGTGCCAGCAGGGACTCGGGACTAGCGGGCGCGTTCTCCTACAATGAGCAGTTCTTC. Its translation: CASRDSGLAGAFSYNEQFF.

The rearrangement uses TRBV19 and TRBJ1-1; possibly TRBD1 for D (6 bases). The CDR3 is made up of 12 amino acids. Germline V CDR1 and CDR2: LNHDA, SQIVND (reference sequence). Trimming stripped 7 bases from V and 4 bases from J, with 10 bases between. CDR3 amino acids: CASKWGLTEAFF. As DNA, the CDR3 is TGTGCCAGTAAGTGGGGGCTCACTGAAGCTTTCTTT.

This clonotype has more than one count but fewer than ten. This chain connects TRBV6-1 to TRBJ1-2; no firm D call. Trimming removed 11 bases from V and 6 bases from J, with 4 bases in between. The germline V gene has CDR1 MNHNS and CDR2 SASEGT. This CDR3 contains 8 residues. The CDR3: CACDGYTF. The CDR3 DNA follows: TGTGCCTGCGATGGCTACACCTTC.

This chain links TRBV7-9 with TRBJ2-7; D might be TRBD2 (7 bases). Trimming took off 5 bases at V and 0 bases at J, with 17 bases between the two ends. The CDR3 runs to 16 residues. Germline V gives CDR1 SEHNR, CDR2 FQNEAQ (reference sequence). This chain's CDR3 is CASSLPGAGASYEQYF. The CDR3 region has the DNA TGTGCCAGCAGCCTGCCCGGGGCGGGGGCCTCCTACGAGCAGTACTTC.

The CDR3 DNA sequence: TGCGCCAGCAGCCCGACATACATCACCTACAATGAGCAGTTCTTC. Translation: CASSPTYITYNEQFF. This sequence joins TRBV4-1 and TRBJ2-1, with D unresolved. V was pared by 4 bases and J by 2 bases, with 12 bases between. The germline V gene has CDR1 MGHRA and CDR2 YSYEKL. The CDR3 has 15 amino acids.

For the CDR3, the DNA is TGTGCCAGTAGTTTGAGGTCAGCGCTCACCGGGGAGCTGTTTTTT. Its translation is CASSLRSALTGELFF. The chain combines TRBV19 with TRBJ2-2; D not resolved. The germline V gene has CDR1 LNHDA and CDR2 SQIVND (reference sequence). V was pared by 5 bases and J by 4 bases, with 14 bases between. The CDR3 sequence is 15 residues long.

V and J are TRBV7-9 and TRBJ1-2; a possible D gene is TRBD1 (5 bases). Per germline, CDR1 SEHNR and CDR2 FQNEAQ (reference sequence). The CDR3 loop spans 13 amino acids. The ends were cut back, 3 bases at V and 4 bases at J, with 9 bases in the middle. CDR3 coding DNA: TGTGCCAGCAGCTTCTCGACAGCCTATGGCTACACCTTC. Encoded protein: CASSFSTAYGYTF.

As DNA, the CDR3 is TGTGCCAGCAGTTTCTACCCGGGGACAGGGCTAACCGGGGAGCTGTTTTTT. Its translation: CASSFYPGTGLTGELFF. V gene TRBV6-2 or TRBV6-3 combines with J gene TRBJ2-2; 9 bases fit TRBD1. The CDR3 is made up of 17 amino acids. The germline gives CDR1 MNHEY, CDR2 SVGEGT. Trimming removed 4 bases from V and 5 bases from J; junction bases left unmatched: 11.

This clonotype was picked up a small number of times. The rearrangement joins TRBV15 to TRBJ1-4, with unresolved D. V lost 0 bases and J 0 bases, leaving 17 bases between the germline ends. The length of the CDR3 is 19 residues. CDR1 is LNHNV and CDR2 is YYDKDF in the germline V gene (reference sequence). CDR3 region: CATSRDPAGALSTNEKLFF. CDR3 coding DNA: TGTGCCACCAGCAGAGATCCTGCAGGAGCACTATCAACTAATGAAAAACTGTTTTTT.

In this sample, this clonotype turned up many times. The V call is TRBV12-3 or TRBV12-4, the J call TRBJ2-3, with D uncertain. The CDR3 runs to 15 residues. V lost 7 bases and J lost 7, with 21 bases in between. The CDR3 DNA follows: TGTGCCAGCACCACAATGGGGAAGGACCATAATACGCAGTATTTT. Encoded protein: CASTTMGKDHNTQYF.

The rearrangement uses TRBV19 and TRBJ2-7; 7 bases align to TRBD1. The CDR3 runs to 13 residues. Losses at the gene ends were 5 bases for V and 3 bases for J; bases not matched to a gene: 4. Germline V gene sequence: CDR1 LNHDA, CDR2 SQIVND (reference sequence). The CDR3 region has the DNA TGTGCCAGTAGTGTGACAGGGATCTACGAGCAGTACTTC. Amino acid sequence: CASSVTGIYEQYF. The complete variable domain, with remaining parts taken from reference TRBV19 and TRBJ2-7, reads DGGITQSPKYLFRKEGQNVTLSCEQNLNHDAMYWYRQDPGQGLRLIYYSQIVNDFQKGDIAEGYSVSREKKESFPLTVTSAQKNPTAFYLCASSVTGIYEQYFGPGTRLTVT.

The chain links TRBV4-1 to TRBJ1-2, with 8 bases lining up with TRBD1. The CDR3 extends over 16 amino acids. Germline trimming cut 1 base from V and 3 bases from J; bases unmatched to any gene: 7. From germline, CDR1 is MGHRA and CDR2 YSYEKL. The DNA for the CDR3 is TGCGCCAGCAGCCAAGTTCCAGGGGGCATGGACTATGGCTACACCTTC. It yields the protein CASSQVPGGMDYGYTF.

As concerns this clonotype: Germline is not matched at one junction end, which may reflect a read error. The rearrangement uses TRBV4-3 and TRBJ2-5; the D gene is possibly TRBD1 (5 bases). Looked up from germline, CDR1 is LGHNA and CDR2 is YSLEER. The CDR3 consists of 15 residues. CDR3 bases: TGCGCCAGCAGCCAGTGGGGCGACAACCAGGAGACCCAGTACTTC. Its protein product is CASSQWGDNQETQYF.

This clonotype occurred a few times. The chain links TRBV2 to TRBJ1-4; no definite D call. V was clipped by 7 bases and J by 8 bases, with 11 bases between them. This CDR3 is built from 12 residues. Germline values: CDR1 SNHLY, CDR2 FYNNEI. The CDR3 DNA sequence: TGTGCCAGCAAGGGTGGTTACGAAAAACTGTTTTTT. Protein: CASKGGYEKLFF.